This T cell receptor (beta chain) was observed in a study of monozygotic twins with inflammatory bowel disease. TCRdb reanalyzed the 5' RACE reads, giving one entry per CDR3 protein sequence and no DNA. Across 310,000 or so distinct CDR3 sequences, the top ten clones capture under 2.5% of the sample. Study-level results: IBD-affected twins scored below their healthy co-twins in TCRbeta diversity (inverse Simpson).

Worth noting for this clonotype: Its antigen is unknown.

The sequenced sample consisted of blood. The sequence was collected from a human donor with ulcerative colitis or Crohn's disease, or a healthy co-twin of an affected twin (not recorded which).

The CDR3 region is CASRAGALGTQYF. This chain joins TRBV19 and TRBJ2-3; with no DNA, the TCRdb D assignment of TRBD1 cannot be verified. This CDR3 has 13 residues. Germline V gives CDR1 LNHDA, CDR2 SQIVND (reference sequence). Full variable domain (rest looked up from reference TRBV19 and TRBJ2-3): DGGITQSPKYLFRKEGQNVTLSCEQNLNHDAMYWYRQDPGQGLRLIYYSQIVNDFQKGDIAEGYSVSREKKESFPLTVTSAQKNPTAFYLCASRAGALGTQYFGPGTRLTVL.